This T cell receptor (beta chain) came from a study of blood T cell repertoires in COVID-19 (dated by TCRdb to between 2020 and 2021). For the study in its entirety: Samples covering the acute and convalescent phases of COVID-19 were provided by collaborators in the United States, Italy and Spain. The material from the prospective study consisted of cDNA or gDNA derived from T cells, B-cell-depleted T cells, or PBMCs. The dataset comprised deeply sampled blood TCRbeta repertoires from subjects exposed to, actively infected with, or recovered from COVID-19. The repertoires were released in a freely available public database intended as a resource for research on the immune response to SARS-CoV-2. The samples were drawn from the first 160 participants of the ongoing ImmuneRACE study and from about 1,200 subjects provided by 6 global collaborators. A de-identified subject ID, COVID-19 status, age in years and sex were almost always included in the sample metadata. Where HLA class I and class II types were available, the types were taken from metadata supplied by the sample provider, not from assay-based typing.

On this clone: No antigen is known for it. No qualities accompany the bases; no much larger clone lies one base away.

Whole blood was collected in K2EDTA tubes by collaborating institutions according to the institutions' own protocols. For TCRbeta analysis, collaborators shipped samples as frozen whole blood, isolated PBMCs, or DNA extracted from either of those sample types. Here V drops 2 bases and J drops 4 bases, and the junction holds 5 bases not matched to any gene. According to the germline V gene, CDR1 reads SGHDN and CDR2 reads FVKESK. The CDR3, cysteine through phenylalanine, is 15 amino acids long. The entry retains the CDR3 DNA only, 45 bases that are in frame from base 1. TCRbeta CDR3 regions were amplified from genomic DNA using the immunoSEQ Assay, a bias-controlled multiplex PCR. The study's processing was this. The number of nucleated cells in each sample was estimated from the amplification of reference gene primers within the assay. To quantify the absolute abundance of each unique TCRbeta CDR3 rearrangement, sequence reads were collapsed and filtered. For each sample, productive Simpson clonality was calculated as the square root of Simpson's diversity index over productive rearrangements. TCRdb limited this immuneACCESS table to in-frame rearrangements with V and J called. A share of clones is missing; checked studies link under half to unresolved V genes, and the rest is unexplained. The DNA gave D and trimming, while V, J and clone size come from that table. This sample comprises around 200,000 clones, approximately 82% of them detected only once. Around 8.1% of the sample comes from the top ten.

The investigation overall reported the following: The amount of clinical and demographic metadata varied by source and participant and was provided uncurated.

Sequenced input: peripheral blood. The receptor's source is a middle-aged man with active or convalescent COVID-19. This chain is built from TRBV14 and TRBJ1-2, with TRBD1 matching 9 junction bases. The sequenced DNA is TGTGCCAGCAGCCAAAGACAGGGGGTGATCTATGGCTACACCTTC. The translation is CASSQRQGVIYGYTF.